Sequencing of this TCR beta chain was carried out in a study of OX40 agonist ivuxolimab in advanced cancers. Some clones are missing from TCRdb's copy, which holds only in-frame ones; the method was immunoSEQ multiplex PCR. The sample carries approximately 44,000 clones, 75% to 85% recorded once. CDR3 length equals 13 residues. V lost 6 bases and J 5 bases, leaving 11 bases between the germline ends. Germline assignment: CDR1 SNHLY and CDR2 FYNNEI. This clone has a handful of counts. The J gene is TRBJ1-5, the V gene TRBV2, with D possibly TRBD1 on 5 matching bases. Sequenced here: CD4+ or CD8+ T cells sorted from blood, sampled in a trial of the OX40 agonist ivuxolimab. The origin of this receptor is an adult with an advanced solid tumor such as melanoma, head and neck, liver or kidney cancer. The CDR3 bases are TGTGCCAGCAGGGGGGGGAATGATCAGCCCCAGCATTTT. Its translation: CASRGGNDQPQHF.